The 32 T cell receptor beta chains below come from one sample, sequenced in a study of neurological immune-mediated disorders. MiXCR was run by TCRdb on the 5' RACE reads, yielding one entry per CDR3 protein. The sample includes around 66,000 distinct CDR3 sequences, roughly 5.6% of them seen just once. The sample was PBMCs. The receptor source for this set is a woman aged 25 to 39 with multiple sclerosis.

This clonotype came up many times. The rearrangement uses TRBV29-1 and TRBJ1-6, with a tentative D call TRBD1 (5 bases). The germline CDR1 and CDR2 sequences are SQVTM and ANQGSEA. Trimming stripped 4 bases from V and 9 bases from J, with 13 bases between. There are 13 residues in the CDR3. CDR3 nucleotides: TGCAGCGTTGCGGCGGGGGAAGGTTCACCCCTCCACTTT. This encodes CSVAAGEGSPLHF.

This clonotype was seen ten or more times. The gene calls are TRBV3-1 and TRBJ1-3; TRBD1 is a possible D gene (6 bases). The CDR3 totals 12 residues. CDR1 is LGHDT, CDR2 YNNKEL, per germline (reference sequence). Trimming cost V 5 bases and J 9 bases, with 11 bases left between them. For the CDR3, the DNA is TGTGCCAGCAGCTACAGGGAGAGCACCATATATTTT. Its protein product is CASSYRESTIYF.

In this sample, this clonotype turned up many times. V gene TRBV2 combines with J gene TRBJ2-3, with TRBD2 matching 13 bases. The trim removed 7 bases at V and 12 bases at J, leaving 10 bases unmatched. This CDR3 contains 14 residues. The germline gives CDR1 SNHLY, CDR2 FYNNEI. The CDR3 DNA reads as TGTGCCAGCAACCTCGGGACTAGCGGGGCCTCACAGTATTTT. Its protein product is CASNLGTSGASQYF.

This clonotype appeared many times. The CDR3 is CASSFLGNEQYF. For the CDR3, the DNA is TGTGCCAGCAGTTTTCTAGGGAACGAGCAGTACTTC. The rearrangement uses TRBV27 and TRBJ2-7; D is uncertain. Trimming removed 3 bases at V and 5 bases at J, with 8 bases between. Germline values: CDR1 MNHEY, CDR2 SMNVEV (reference sequence). There are 12 residues in the CDR3.

Ten or more counts support this clonotype. This chain links TRBV6-2 or TRBV6-3 with TRBJ2-1; TRBD2 matches 7 bases. The V gene end was trimmed by 5 bases and the J gene end by 8 bases; junction bases not matched to a gene: 3. Germline V gene sequence: CDR1 MNHEY, CDR2 SVGEGT. The CDR3 covers 12 residues. The CDR3 DNA is TGTGCCAGCAGTGGACGGGGGGATGAGCAGTTCTTC. Residues: CASSGRGDEQFF.

This clonotype was counted at least ten times. This chain links TRBV5-1 with TRBJ2-3; D not certain. The germline V gene has CDR1 SGHRS and CDR2 YFSETQ. Trimming left V 4 bases short and J 1 base short, with 4 bases between. The CDR3 runs 12 residues. For the CDR3, the DNA is TGCGCCAGCAGCCGAGGCACAGATACGCAGTATTTT. This translates into CASSRGTDTQYF.

As for this clonotype: This clone may be a read error of a much larger clone one base away. The V call is TRBV20-1, the J call TRBJ1-5; D is ambiguous. Germline CDR1 reads DFQATT; CDR2 reads SNEGSKA (reference sequence). The CDR3 loop spans 15 amino acids. Written as DNA, the CDR3 is TGCAGTGCTAGTCTCCAAGATTATAGCAATCAGCCCAAGCATTTT. Encoded protein: CSASLQDYSNQPKHF.

About this clonotype: Being one base from a much bigger clone, this may be a read error. This chain joins TRBV5-1 and TRBJ2-6; tentatively, D is TRBD2 (6 bases). The CDR3 has 14 residues. CDR1 is SGHRS, CDR2 YFSETQ, per germline. The CDR3 coding sequence is TGCGCCAGCAGCTTAGGAGGGGAGACCAAAGTCCTGACTTTC. Encoded protein: CASSLGGETKVLTF.

This clonotype was picked up many times. The chain combines TRBV20-1 with TRBJ2-1; 8 bases agree with TRBD2. V trimming: 6 bases; J trimming: 9 bases; junction bases outside the gene matches: 7. CDR1 and CDR2 from the germline V gene are DFQATT and SNEGSKA (reference sequence). CDR3 length: 12 amino acids. The CDR3: CSARGGAGEQFF. The CDR3 nucleotides read TGCAGTGCCCGGGGGGGCGCCGGTGAGCAGTTCTTC.

In its sample, this clonotype was seen many times. The chain carries TRBV24-1 and TRBJ2-5, with 11 bases aligning to TRBD2. This CDR3 is 17 amino acids long. Germline trimming cut 1 base from V and 2 bases from J; bases unmatched to any gene: 5. CDR1 and CDR2 (germline): KGHDR, SFDVKD. The DNA for the CDR3 is TGTGCCACCAGTGATTTCGGGGGGACTAGCGGACAAGAGACCCAGTACTTC. Amino acids: CATSDFGGTSGQETQYF.

The rearrangement joins TRBV5-5 to TRBJ2-1, with D tentatively TRBD1 (6 bases). The germline V and J ends were trimmed by 5 bases and 8 bases, with 20 bases remaining between them. This CDR3 is 15 amino acids long. The V gene's germline CDR1 is SGHKS and CDR2 YYEKEE (reference sequence). DNA for the CDR3: TGTGCCAGCAGTTCGGGACACGCAGGCCCGGATGAGCAGTTCTTC. It encodes CASSSGHAGPDEQFF.

This clonotype was observed at least ten times. The chain couples TRBV5-4 to TRBJ2-1; 13 nucleotides align to TRBD2. Germline V gene sequence: CDR1 SGHNT, CDR2 YYREEE (reference sequence). The J segment lost 6 bases and the V segment lost 4 bases, leaving 4 bases of the junction unmatched. This CDR3 spans 15 amino acids. In nucleotides, the CDR3 is TGTGCCAGCAGCCTCACTAGCGGGGGGGCCAATGAGCAGTTCTTC. Protein sequence: CASSLTSGGANEQFF.

This clonotype was counted only a few times. This chain uses TRBV6-6 with TRBJ1-2; tentatively, D is TRBD1 (5 bases). In germline, CDR1 is MNHNY, CDR2 SVGAGI (reference sequence). Trimming stripped 6 bases from V and 5 bases from J, with 13 bases between. This CDR3 contains 13 residues. The DNA for the CDR3 is TGTGCCAGCAGCTCCACAGGATCTTATGGCTACACCTTC. Translated, it gives CASSSTGSYGYTF.

This clonotype was seen many times. The rearrangement links TRBV4-1 to TRBJ1-1; no firm D call. The CDR3 sequence is 13 residues long. In germline, CDR1 is MGHRA, CDR2 YSYEKL. V lost 4 bases and J 8 bases, leaving 14 bases between the germline ends. DNA for the CDR3: TGCGCCAGCAGCCGAGTGAAAACGGCGGAAGCTTTCTTT. This encodes CASSRVKTAEAFF.

This clonotype occurred many times. The V gene is TRBV3-1, the J gene TRBJ2-3, with no clear D. V was pared by 1 base and J by 2 bases, with 10 bases between. CDR3 length: 15 amino acids. Germline V gene lookup returns CDR1 LGHDT and CDR2 YNNKEL (reference sequence). Written as DNA, the CDR3 is TGTGCCAGCAGCCAAGGGACCCACACCACAGATACGCAGTATTTT. This codes for CASSQGTHTTDTQYF.

At least ten counts were recorded for this clonotype. The J gene is TRBJ2-3, the V gene TRBV7-9; the match to TRBD2 covers 7 bases. The CDR3 sequence is 16 residues long. Germline CDR1 SEHNR, CDR2 FQNEAQ (reference sequence). The V and J ends lost 0 bases and 6 bases, in that order; junction bases with no gene match: 9. The CDR3 reads CASSLAPLLGRDTQYF. CDR3 DNA sequence: TGTGCCAGCAGCTTAGCGCCTCTCCTCGGGAGGGATACGCAGTATTTT.

This clonotype was seen many times. V gene TRBV5-1 combines with J gene TRBJ1-1; perhaps TRBD1 as D (5 bases). Between the trimmed V and J ends, which lost 3 bases and 4 bases, there was a span of 10 bases. This CDR3 has 13 residues. The germline V gene encodes CDR1 SGHRS and CDR2 YFSETQ. CDR3 region: CASSWDGGTEAFF. CDR3 bases: TGCGCCAGCAGCTGGGACGGGGGCACTGAAGCTTTCTTT. The variable domain in full, completed from reference TRBV5-1 and TRBJ1-1, reads KAGVTQTPRYLIKTRGQQVTLSCSPISGHRSVSWYQQTPGQGLQFLFEYFSETQRNKGNFPGRFSGRQFSNSRSEMNVSTLELGDSALYLCASSWDGGTEAFFGQGTRLTVV.

This chain uses TRBV5-5 with TRBJ2-2; D tentatively reads TRBD1 or TRBD2 (6 bases each). V was trimmed by 1 base and J by 6 bases, leaving 16 bases between them. The CDR3 has 16 residues. Germline-derived CDR1 and CDR2 are SGHKS and YYEKEE (reference sequence). DNA for the CDR3: TGTGCCAGCAGCTTGCCGGGGGCTCAAGGCCCCGGGGAGCTGTTTTTT. Its translation is CASSLPGAQGPGELFF.

The chain combines TRBV29-1 with TRBJ1-4; D unresolved. This CDR3 has 12 residues. Germline CDR1 reads SQVTM; CDR2 reads ANQGSEA. V was clipped by 7 bases and J by 8 bases, with 14 bases between them. CDR3 sequence: CSGFTGDEKLFF. The CDR3 DNA follows: TGCAGCGGCTTTACGGGAGACGAAAAACTGTTTTTT.

This clonotype was detected many times. The CDR3 DNA is TGTGCCAGCAGTTACACAACCGGGACAGGGGTCTCCGAGCAGTACTTC. Translated, it gives CASSYTTGTGVSEQYF. The rearrangement uses TRBV6-5 and TRBJ2-7, with 10 bases aligning to TRBD1. The CDR3 totals 16 residues. The J segment lost 6 bases and the V segment lost 2 bases, leaving 10 bases of the junction unmatched. The germline V gene encodes CDR1 MNHEY and CDR2 SVGAGI.

This clonotype was seen many times. The chain recombines TRBV20-1 with TRBJ1-1; 10 nucleotides line up with TRBD1. The CDR3 totals 15 residues. The V gene end was trimmed by 6 bases and the J gene end by 4 bases; junction bases not matched to a gene: 11. Germline-derived CDR1 and CDR2 are DFQATT and SNEGSKA (reference sequence). CDR3 sequence reads: CSAKRNDRGLTEAFF. CDR3 bases: TGCAGTGCCAAAAGGAATGACAGGGGGCTCACTGAAGCTTTCTTT.

This clonotype was recorded at least ten times. The V call is TRBV7-2, the J call TRBJ2-1; 7 bases are a match to TRBD2. Germline-derived CDR1 and CDR2 are SGHTA and FQGNSA. This CDR3 spans 16 amino acids. With 2 bases clipped from V and 6 bases from J, the junction kept 10 bases outside the gene matches. The CDR3 reads CASSLNGGNNGNEQFF. Written as DNA, the CDR3 is TGTGCCAGCAGCTTAAACGGGGGGAATAATGGCAATGAGCAGTTCTTC.

This clonotype has a handful of counts. The CDR3 sequence is CASSEDGTALNEQFF. The DNA for the CDR3 is TGTGCCAGCAGCGAAGATGGGACAGCTCTCAATGAGCAGTTCTTC. The genes are TRBV7-8 and TRBJ2-1; 7 nucleotides match TRBD1. The V segment lost 5 bases and the J segment 6 bases; nucleotides outside the gene matches: 10. Germline CDR1 SGHVS, CDR2 FQNEAQ. The CDR3 sequence is 15 residues long. The full variable domain, its missing parts supplied by reference TRBV7-8 and TRBJ2-1, is GAGVSQSPRYKVAKRGQDVALRCDPISGHVSLFWYQQALGQGPEFLTYFQNEAQLDKSGLPSDRFFAERPEGSVSTLKIQRTQQEDSAVYLCASSEDGTALNEQFFGPGTRLTVL.

This clonotype was detected ten times or more. The chain recombines TRBV6-5 with TRBJ2-3; D perhaps matches TRBD1 (5 bases). The CDR3 extends over 16 amino acids. The germline V gene encodes CDR1 MNHEY and CDR2 SVGAGI. The V gene lost 5 bases and the J gene lost 6 bases, with 21 bases spanning the gap. The CDR3 loop reads CASSPDSLHSRDTQYF. The CDR3 region has the DNA TGTGCCAGCAGTCCAGACAGCCTACACTCTAGGGATACGCAGTATTTT.

This clonotype was found many times. The genes are TRBV7-9 and TRBJ2-2; 11 bases fit TRBD1. Germline V gene data show CDR1 as SEHNR and CDR2 as FQNEAQ (reference sequence). This CDR3 is built from 15 residues. V shed 5 bases and J 6 bases; nucleotides not matched to a gene: 5. The CDR3 reads CASSESDRGPGELFF. The CDR3 DNA reads TGTGCCAGCAGCGAGTCGGACAGGGGGCCCGGGGAGCTGTTTTTT.

This clonotype was observed many times. The chain is built from TRBV7-9 and TRBJ2-1; TRBD1 matches 8 bases. J was trimmed by 7 bases and V by 6 bases; bases with no gene match: 14. CDR3 length: 16 residues. Per the germline V gene, CDR1 is SEHNR and CDR2 is FQNEAQ (reference sequence). This CDR3 reads CASSRPPDRVENEQFF. The CDR3 nucleotides are TGTGCCAGCAGTCGACCCCCGGACAGGGTTGAAAATGAGCAGTTCTTC.

This clonotype has ten or more counts. The rearrangement uses TRBV6-1 and TRBJ2-2; no clear D. This CDR3 is 16 amino acids long. From germline, CDR1 is MNHNS and CDR2 SASEGT. Trimming shortened V by 7 bases and J by 1 base, and 16 bases separated the two germline ends. CDR3 sequence: CASTTAHTRNTGELFF. In DNA, the CDR3 is TGTGCCAGCACAACCGCGCACACCCGGAACACCGGGGAGCTGTTTTTT.

This clonotype was seen many times. The chain recombines TRBV5-5 with TRBJ1-4, with D tentatively TRBD1 (6 bases). Trimming removed 0 bases at V and 0 bases at J, with 12 bases between. CDR3 length equals 17 residues. Per the germline V gene, CDR1 is SGHKS and CDR2 is YYEKEE (reference sequence). The CDR3 loop reads CASSLVKRTATNEKLFF. CDR3 in DNA: TGTGCCAGCAGCTTGGTCAAAAGGACAGCAACTAATGAAAAACTGTTTTTT. Full variable domain (missing parts from reference TRBV5-5 and TRBJ1-4): DAGVTQSPTHLIKTRGQQVTLRCSPISGHKSVSWYQQVLGQGPQFIFQYYEKEERGRGNFPDRFSARQFPNYSSELNVNALLLGDSALYLCASSLVKRTATNEKLFFGSGTQLSVL.

In this sample, this clonotype turned up many times. V usage is TRBV10-3 and J usage is TRBJ1-1; the D is unclear. CDR3 length: 13 amino acids. With 5 bases removed from V and 1 base from J, the gap between germline ends came to 8 bases. Germline V gene data show CDR1 as ENHRY and CDR2 as SYGVKD. The CDR3 sequence: CAISLEGNTEAFF. The CDR3 DNA follows: TGTGCCATCAGTTTAGAGGGGAACACTGAAGCTTTCTTT.

The table lists this clonotype with a few counts. The chain joins TRBV5-8 to TRBJ2-7, with D perhaps TRBD1 or TRBD2 (5 bases each). V lost 3 bases and J 1 base, leaving 14 bases between the germline ends. Per the germline V gene, CDR1 is SGHTS and CDR2 is YDEGEE. The CDR3 runs to 15 residues. In nucleotides, the CDR3 is TGTGCCAGCAGCTGGGGGACGGACGGGTCCTACGAGCAGTACTTC. The encoded protein is CASSWGTDGSYEQYF.

This clonotype was counted at least ten times. CDR3 residues: CASSLLTLQETQYF. The CDR3 DNA reads as TGCGCCAGCAGCTTGCTTACTCTACAAGAGACCCAGTACTTC. This chain connects TRBV5-1 to TRBJ2-5; D unresolved. Germline-derived CDR1 and CDR2 are SGHRS and YFSETQ. The ends were cut back, 1 base at V and 2 bases at J, with 9 bases in the middle. The CDR3 sequence is 14 residues long.

The gene calls are TRBV20-1 and TRBJ1-1; D remains ambiguous. In germline, CDR1 is DFQATT, CDR2 SNEGSKA (reference sequence). The CDR3 extends over 11 amino acids. V was cut by 7 bases and J by 4 bases, with 10 bases left in between. The CDR3 nucleotides are TGCAGTGGGGCATCGGGCACTGAAGCTTTCTTT. This gives the protein CSGASGTEAFF.